The rows below give T cell receptor beta chains drawn from one sample of a study of breast tumors, draining lymph nodes, adjacent tissues. TCRdb used MiXCR to reprocess the multiplex PCR reads, holding one entry per CDR3 protein. The profile shows some 170,000 distinct CDR3 sequences, 30% to 35% of them singletons. The sequenced material came from axillary lymph node tissue. Receptor source: a female donor with breast cancer. Some clones in this sample may be carry-over from other donors' samples. Each CDR3 is given with its conserved first and last residue. D genes are given only for firm matches. A row's size may be missing; if present it is once, few, many or a size class.

many | TRBJ1-3 | TRBD1 | TRBV19 | TGTGCCAGTACCTCCCTCGGGACAGGAGGAAACACCATATATTTT | CASTSLGTGGNTIYF
- | TRBJ2-7 | - | TRBV7-8 | TGTGCCAGCACCCTGGGCCTTGCCTACGAGCGGTACTTC | CASTLGLAYERYF
- | TRBJ2-7 | TRBD2 | TRBV6-5 | TGTGCCAGCAGGCGTACAGCGGGGGGGGCCTCCTACGAGCAGTACTTC | CASRRTAGGASYEQYF
many | TRBJ2-7 | - | TRBV12-3/TRBV12-4 | TGTGCCAGCAGGTGCACCTCCGTAGGCTCCGAGCAGTACTTC | CASRCTSVGSEQYF
many | TRBJ2-3 | TRBD2 | TRBV6-1 | TGTGCCAGCAGTGAAGTCAGAGCGGGAAGGGGAACAGATACGCAGTATTTT | CASSEVRAGRGTDTQYF
many | TRBJ1-4 | - | TRBV6-5 | TGTGCCAGCAGTTACGACAACAATAATGAAAAACTGTTTTTT | CASSYDNNNEKLFF
- | TRBJ1-6 | TRBD1 | TRBV7-2 | TGTGCCAGCAGCTTGTACCGGGACAGGGGTATGGGCTCACCCCTCCACTTT | CASSLYRDRGMGSPLHF
many | TRBJ1-2 | - | TRBV5-1 | TGCGCCAGCAGCTTCCATCAGGGCTATGGCTACACCTTC | CASSFHQGYGYTF
many | TRBJ2-3 | - | TRBV20-1 | TGCAGTGCATCAAGTCGGGCCCCGGGTGGAGATACGCAGTATTTT | CSASSRAPGGDTQYF
- | TRBJ2-3 | - | TRBV9 | TGTGCCAGCAGAGTAGGACAGAGGAGCACAGATACGCAGTATTTT | CASRVGQRSTDTQYF
- | TRBJ1-4 | - | TRBV5-5 | TGTGCCAGCAGCGCCTTTGGGAGTGCAACTAATGAAAAACTGTTTTTT | CASSAFGSATNEKLFF
many | TRBJ2-3 | TRBD1 | TRBV11-3 | TGTGCCAGCGGGGACAGGAGCACAGATACGCAGTATTTT | CASGDRSTDTQYF
few | TRBJ1-2 | - | TRBV5-6 | TGTGCCAGCAGCCCCGGACGGGCCTATGGCTACACCTTC | CASSPGRAYGYTF
- | TRBJ1-1 | TRBD1 | TRBV6-5 | TGTGCCAGCAGACCCGGGACAGCGCTTAATCAAGCTTTCTTT | CASRPGTALNQAFF
many | TRBJ1-5 | - | TRBV27 | TGTGCCAGCAGTCTACAGCCGCCAAGTGAGGGTCAGCCCCAGCATTTT | CASSLQPPSEGQPQHF
- | TRBJ1-4 | - | TRBV30 | TGTGCCTGGGCAGACGCAACTAATGGAGAACTGTTTTTT | CAWADATNGELFF
many | TRBJ2-5 | - | TRBV4-1 | TGCGCCAGCAGCCTAACCGGGACGTCCCAAGAGACCCAGTACTTC | CASSLTGTSQETQYF
- | TRBJ1-1 | TRBD1 | TRBV7-9 | TGTGCCAGCAGCTCCACCAGGACAGGGGGCGTTTGGGAACCTTTCTTT | CASSSTRTGGVWEPFF
- | TRBJ2-3 | - | TRBV20-1 | TGCAGTGCCAGATCCCCCGGGGGCCGAGATACGCAGTATTTT | CSARSPGGRDTQYF
- | TRBJ2-1 | - | TRBV7-2 | TGTGCCAGCAGTGCCACGCTGAGCTCCTACAATGAGCAGTTCTTC | CASSATLSSYNEQFF